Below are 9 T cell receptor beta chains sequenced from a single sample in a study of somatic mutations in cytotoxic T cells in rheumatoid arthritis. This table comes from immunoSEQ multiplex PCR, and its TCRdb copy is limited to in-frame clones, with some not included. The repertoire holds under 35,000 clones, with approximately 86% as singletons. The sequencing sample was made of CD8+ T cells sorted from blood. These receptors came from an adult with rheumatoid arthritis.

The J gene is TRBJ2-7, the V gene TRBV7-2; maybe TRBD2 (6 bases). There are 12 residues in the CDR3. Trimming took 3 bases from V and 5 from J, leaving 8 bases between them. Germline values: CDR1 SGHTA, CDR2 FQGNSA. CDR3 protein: CASSFPGDEQYF. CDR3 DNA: TGTGCCAGCAGCTTCCCGGGGGACGAGCAGTACTTC.

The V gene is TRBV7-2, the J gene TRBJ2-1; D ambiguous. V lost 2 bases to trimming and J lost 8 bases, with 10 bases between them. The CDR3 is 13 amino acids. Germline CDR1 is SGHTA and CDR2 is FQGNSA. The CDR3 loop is CASSLWGRHEQFF. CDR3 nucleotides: TGTGCCAGCAGCTTATGGGGTAGGCATGAGCAGTTCTTC.

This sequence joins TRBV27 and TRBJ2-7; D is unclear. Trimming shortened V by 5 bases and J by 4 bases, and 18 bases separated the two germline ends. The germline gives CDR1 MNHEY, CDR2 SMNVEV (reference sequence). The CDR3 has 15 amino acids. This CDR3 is CASSLTRAMGYEQYF. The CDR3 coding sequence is TGTGCCAGCAGTCTCACAAGGGCAATGGGGTACGAGCAGTACTTC.

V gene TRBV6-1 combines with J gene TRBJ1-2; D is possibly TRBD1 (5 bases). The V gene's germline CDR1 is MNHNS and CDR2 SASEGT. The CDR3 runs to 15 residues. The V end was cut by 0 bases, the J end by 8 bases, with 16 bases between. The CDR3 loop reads CASSEALGTGGGYTF. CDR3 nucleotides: TGTGCCAGCAGTGAAGCGCTCGGGACGGGGGGAGGCTACACCTTC.

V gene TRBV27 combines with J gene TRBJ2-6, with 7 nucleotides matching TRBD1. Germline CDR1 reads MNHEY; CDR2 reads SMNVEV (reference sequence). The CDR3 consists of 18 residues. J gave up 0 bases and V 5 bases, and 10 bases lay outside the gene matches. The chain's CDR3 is CASSLGQVVHSGANVLTF. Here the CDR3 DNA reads TGTGCCAGCAGTCTCGGACAGGTTGTCCACTCTGGGGCCAACGTCCTGACTTTC.

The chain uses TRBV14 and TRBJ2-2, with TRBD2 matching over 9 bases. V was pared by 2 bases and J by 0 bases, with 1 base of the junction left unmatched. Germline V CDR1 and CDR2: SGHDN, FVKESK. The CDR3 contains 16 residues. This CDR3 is CASSQRLAANTGELFF. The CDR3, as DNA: TGTGCCAGCAGCCAACGACTAGCGGCGAACACCGGGGAGCTGTTTTTT.

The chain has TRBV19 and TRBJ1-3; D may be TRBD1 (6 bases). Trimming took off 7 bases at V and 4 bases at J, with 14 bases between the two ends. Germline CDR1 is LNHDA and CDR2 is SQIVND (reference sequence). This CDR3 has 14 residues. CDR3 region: CASKFPGDGNTIYF. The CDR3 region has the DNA TGTGCCAGTAAATTTCCAGGGGACGGAAACACCATATATTTT.

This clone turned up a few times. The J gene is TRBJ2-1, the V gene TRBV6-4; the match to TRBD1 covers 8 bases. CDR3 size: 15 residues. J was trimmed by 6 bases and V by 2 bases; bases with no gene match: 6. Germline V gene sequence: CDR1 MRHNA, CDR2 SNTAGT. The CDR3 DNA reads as TGTGCCAGCAGTGACGGCAGGGGGCCTGTCAATGAGCAGTTCTTC. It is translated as CASSDGRGPVNEQFF.

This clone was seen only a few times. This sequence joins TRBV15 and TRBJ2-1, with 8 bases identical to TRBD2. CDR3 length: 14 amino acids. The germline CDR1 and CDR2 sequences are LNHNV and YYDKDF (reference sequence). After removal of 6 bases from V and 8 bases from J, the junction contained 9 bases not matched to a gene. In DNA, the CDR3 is TGTGCCACCAGTCAGCGACTAGCGAGCGATGAGCAGTTCTTC. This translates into CATSQRLASDEQFF.